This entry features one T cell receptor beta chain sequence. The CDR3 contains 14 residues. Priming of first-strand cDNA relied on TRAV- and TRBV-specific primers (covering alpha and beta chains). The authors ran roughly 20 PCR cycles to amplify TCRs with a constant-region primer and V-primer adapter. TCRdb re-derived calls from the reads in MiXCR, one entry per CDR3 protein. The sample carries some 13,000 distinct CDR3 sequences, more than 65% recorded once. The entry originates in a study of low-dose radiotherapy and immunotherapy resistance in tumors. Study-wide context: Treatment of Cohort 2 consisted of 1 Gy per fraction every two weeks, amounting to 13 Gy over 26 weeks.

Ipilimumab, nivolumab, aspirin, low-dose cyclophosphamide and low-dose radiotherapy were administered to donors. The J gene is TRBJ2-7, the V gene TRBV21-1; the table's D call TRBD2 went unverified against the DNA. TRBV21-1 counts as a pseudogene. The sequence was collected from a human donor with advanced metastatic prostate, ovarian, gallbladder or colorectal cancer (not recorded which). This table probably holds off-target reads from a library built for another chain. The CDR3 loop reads CASSKQGQSYEQYF. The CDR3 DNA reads TGTGCCAGCAGCAAACAGGGCCAATCCTACGAGCAGTACTTC.